The 11 T cell receptor beta chains below were found in one sample sequenced in a study of T cells in Graves' hyperthyroidism and ophthalmopathy. RNA transcripts yielded amplified TCR beta CDR3 regions. First-round RT-PCR of the TCR CDR3 relied on the HTBI primer set. Each CDR3 protein is one row after TCRdb ran MiXCR on the multiplex PCR reads. The table includes some 600,000 distinct CDR3 sequences, approximately 15% detected once. The source material was blood. Every receptor here comes from a woman under 40 with Graves' hyperthyroidism that later progressed to Graves' ophthalmopathy.

This clonotype was found many times. The V call is TRBV10-3, the J call TRBJ1-1; D is perhaps TRBD1 (5 bases). From germline, CDR1 is ENHRY and CDR2 SYGVKD. V dropped 8 bases and J dropped 5 bases, with 12 bases sitting between them. The CDR3 runs 12 residues. CDR3 loop: CAIGGDGTEAFF. The CDR3 DNA is TGTGCCATCGGAGGGGACGGGACTGAAGCTTTCTTT.

This clonotype came up many times. This chain connects TRBV14 to TRBJ2-7; D is unclear. The germline CDR1 and CDR2 sequences are SGHDN and FVKESK. The V end lost 0 bases, the J end lost 0 bases, and 15 bases lay between the germline ends. The CDR3 is made up of 17 amino acids. The CDR3 spells CASSQDGVRAASYEQYF. In DNA, the CDR3 is TGTGCCAGCAGCCAAGATGGAGTAAGGGCAGCCTCCTACGAGCAGTACTTC.

This clonotype was seen many times. The CDR3, as DNA: TGTGCCAGCAGATACAGGGGTAGGAACCAAGAGACCCAGTACTTC. Residues: CASRYRGRNQETQYF. The chain employs TRBV27 and TRBJ2-5, with TRBD1 identical over 7 bases. Germline-derived CDR1 and CDR2 are MNHEY and SMNVEV (reference sequence). The CDR3 consists of 15 residues. V was clipped by 6 bases and J by 0 bases; unmatched bases: 7.

This clonotype turned up a few times. The CDR3 DNA follows: TGTGCCAGCAGCCCGCAAGTGACGGGGGGCTACACCTTC. It encodes CASSPQVTGGYTF. J is TRBJ1-2 and V is TRBV3-1, with D hard to call. The CDR3 length is 13 residues. V was shortened by 4 bases and J by 8 bases, with 14 bases between the two germline ends. Germline V lookup: CDR1 LGHDT, CDR2 YNNKEL (reference sequence).

This clonotype was counted between two and nine times. The V gene is TRBV9, the J gene TRBJ1-3; possibly TRBD1 for D (5 bases). The CDR3 length is 15 residues. V shed 3 bases and J shed 0 bases, with 10 bases lying between them. The germline CDR1 and CDR2 sequences are SGDLS and YYNGEE. The CDR3 protein is CASSDFGGSGNTIYF. The CDR3 DNA is TGTGCCAGCAGCGACTTCGGGGGCTCTGGAAACACCATATATTTT.

The table lists this clonotype with many counts. The J gene is TRBJ2-5, the V gene TRBV5-1; 13 bases map to TRBD2. CDR3 size: 17 residues. After removal of 3 bases from V and 3 bases from J, the junction contained 8 bases not matched to a gene. The V gene's germline CDR1 is SGHRS and CDR2 YFSETQ. Written as DNA, the CDR3 is TGCGCCAGCAGCTCCTGGACTAGCGGGAGAGGGGAAGAGACCCAGTACTTC. It specifies CASSSWTSGRGEETQYF.

This chain links TRBV20-1 with TRBJ2-7, with TRBD1 as a possible D gene (7 bases). CDR1 DFQATT and CDR2 SNEGSKA come from the germline V gene (reference sequence). This CDR3 has 14 residues. Trimming stripped 0 bases from V and 7 bases from J, with 16 bases between. The CDR3 spells CSAREGGGTVEQYF. In DNA, the CDR3 is TGCAGTGCTAGAGAAGGGGGCGGGACAGTTGAGCAGTACTTC.

This clonotype was found many times. The chain links TRBV12-3 or TRBV12-4 to TRBJ1-1, with D maybe TRBD1 (5 bases). CDR3 length equals 12 residues. Trimming removed 4 bases at V and 6 bases at J, with 9 bases between. The CDR3 DNA is TGTGCCAGCAGTTATCCAGGGTCTGAAGCTTTCTTT. Translating gives CASSYPGSEAFF.

This clonotype was observed a handful of times. The V gene is TRBV18, the J gene TRBJ2-2; 14 bases match TRBD2. The CDR3 has 18 residues. CDR1 and CDR2 (germline): KGHSH, LQKENI. J lost 4 bases, V lost 4 bases, and 8 bases had no gene match. The CDR3 region has the DNA TGTGCCAGCTCACGAGGGACTAGCGGGAGAAGAATCACCGGGGAGCTGTTTTTT. It specifies CASSRGTSGRRITGELFF.

As concerns this clonotype: A clone one base away is much larger, so this may be a read error. The conserved phenylalanine or tryptophan is not found at the CDR3 terminus, so this likely reflects a read error. The J gene is TRBJ1-3, the V gene TRBV7-9; D gene uncertain. With 0 bases removed from V and 2 bases from J, the gap between germline ends came to 8 bases. This CDR3 region has 15 residues. The germline gives CDR1 SEHNR, CDR2 FQNEAQ (reference sequence). CDR3 loop: CASSLAVFAGNTIYS. CDR3 sequence (DNA): TGTGCCAGCAGCTTAGCTGTCTTCGCTGGAAACACCATATATTCT.

This sequence joins TRBV19 and TRBJ2-7, with 7 bases lining up with TRBD2. Losses at the gene ends were 5 bases for V and 2 bases for J; bases not matched to a gene: 9. Germline V gene sequence: CDR1 LNHDA, CDR2 SQIVND (reference sequence). There are 15 residues in the CDR3. CDR3 sequence (DNA): TGTGCCAGTAGTTCCGCCCGGGACTACACCTACGAGCAGTACTTC. It is translated as CASSSARDYTYEQYF.